Reported below is one T cell receptor beta chain. Its antigen is currently unknown. This specimen comes from a study of shared clonotypes between healthy human individuals. Germline V CDR1 and CDR2: LNHDA, SQIVND (reference sequence). The CDR3 has 16 amino acids. V shed 4 bases and J shed 6 bases, with 18 bases lying between them. General observations from the study: The represented genetic and exposure-history diversity was limited by the small number of donors. An anticipated effect of sequencing depth on clonotype sharing among donors was recognized. The sole specimen, blood, was sampled, and tissue repertoires likely differ.

TCRdb's copy holds only in-frame clones and misses some; the assay was immunoSEQ multiplex PCR. Among about 450,000 clones, 79% were seen once, and the ten largest hold approximately 12%. The receptor was isolated from a woman between 35 and 50 years old in good health. Some clones in this sample may be carry-over from other donors' samples. This chain uses TRBV19 with TRBJ2-2, with D tentatively TRBD2 (7 bases). The specimen sequenced was PBMCs. The chain's CDR3 is CASSTRTGRGAGELFF. DNA of the CDR3: TGTGCCAGTAGTACACGAACAGGGAGGGGCGCCGGGGAGCTGTTTTTT.